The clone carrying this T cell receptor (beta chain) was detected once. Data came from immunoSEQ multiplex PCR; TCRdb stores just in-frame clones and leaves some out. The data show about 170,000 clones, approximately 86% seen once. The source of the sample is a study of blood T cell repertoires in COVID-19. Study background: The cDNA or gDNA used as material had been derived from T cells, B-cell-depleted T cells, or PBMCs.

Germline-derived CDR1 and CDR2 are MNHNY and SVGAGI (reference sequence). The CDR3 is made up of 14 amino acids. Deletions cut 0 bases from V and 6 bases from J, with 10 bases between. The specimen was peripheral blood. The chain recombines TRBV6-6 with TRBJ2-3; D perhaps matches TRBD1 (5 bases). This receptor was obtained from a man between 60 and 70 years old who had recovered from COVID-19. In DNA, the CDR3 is TGTGCCAGCAGTTACTCGGACACCCCGGATACGCAGTATTTT. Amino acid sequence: CASSYSDTPDTQYF.